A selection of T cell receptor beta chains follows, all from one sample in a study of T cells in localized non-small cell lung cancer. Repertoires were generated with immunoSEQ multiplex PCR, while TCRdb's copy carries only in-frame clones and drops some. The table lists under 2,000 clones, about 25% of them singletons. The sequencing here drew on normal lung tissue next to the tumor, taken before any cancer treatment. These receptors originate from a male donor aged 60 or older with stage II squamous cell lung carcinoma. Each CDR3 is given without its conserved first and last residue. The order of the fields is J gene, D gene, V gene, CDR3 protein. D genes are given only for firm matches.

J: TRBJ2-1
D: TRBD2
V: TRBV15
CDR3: ATSPVSSGDGVGNEQF

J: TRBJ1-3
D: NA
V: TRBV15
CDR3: ATSRDKRISGNTIY

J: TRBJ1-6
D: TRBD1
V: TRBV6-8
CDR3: ASSRGQENSPLH

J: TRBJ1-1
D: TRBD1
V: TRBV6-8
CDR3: ASSLGSGQLGNTEAF

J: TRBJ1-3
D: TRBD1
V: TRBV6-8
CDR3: ASSNRGLRGNTIY

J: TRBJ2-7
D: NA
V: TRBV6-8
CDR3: ASSASGLHEQY

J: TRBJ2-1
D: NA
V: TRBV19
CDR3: ASSISGGRNEQF

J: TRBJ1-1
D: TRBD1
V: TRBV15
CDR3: ATSRDRGMNTEAF

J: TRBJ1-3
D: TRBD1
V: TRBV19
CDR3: ASSIETGRNTIY

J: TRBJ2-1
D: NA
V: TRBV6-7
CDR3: ASSPYDEQF

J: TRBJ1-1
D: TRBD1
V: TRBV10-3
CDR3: AISETREGTDEAF

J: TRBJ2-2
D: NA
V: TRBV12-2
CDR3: ASRLVQDRGVGGELF

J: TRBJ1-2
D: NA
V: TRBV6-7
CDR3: ASSEVSQIQGYT

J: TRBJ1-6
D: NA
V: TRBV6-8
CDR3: ASRLNTGNSPLH

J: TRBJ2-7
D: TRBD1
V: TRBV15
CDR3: ATRPGQGAQEQY

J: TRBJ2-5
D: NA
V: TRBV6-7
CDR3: ASSYGETQY

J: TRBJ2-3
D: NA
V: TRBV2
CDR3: ASSVLSPRTDTQY

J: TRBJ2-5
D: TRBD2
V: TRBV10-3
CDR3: AISELGGGQETQY

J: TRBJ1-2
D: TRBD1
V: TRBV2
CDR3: ASSYQGAIYGYT

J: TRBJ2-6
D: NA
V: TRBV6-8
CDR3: ASSRVGSGANVLT

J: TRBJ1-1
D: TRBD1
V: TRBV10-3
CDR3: AISEGTGVLNTEAF